The clone carrying this TCR beta chain came up a few times. What it binds is unknown. The sample comes from a study of T cells after yellow fever vaccination. Study-wide results and caveats: Any FACS-sorted repertoire could hold abundant clonotypes that contaminate it from the bulk population. Subsequent to the booster, the majority of primary-vaccination clones reappeared (roughly 96% CD4, 88% CD8).

A universal primer site and UMIs were added as TCR cDNA was made by 5'RACE template switching. TCRdb reprocessed the 5' RACE reads via MiXCR and lists one record per CDR3 protein. Of about 130,000 distinct CDR3 sequences listed, under 8% are singletons. The CDR3 runs 14 residues. The V end was cut by 4 bases, the J end by 1 base, with 10 bases between. CDR1 and CDR2 (germline): SGHVS, FQNEAQ. This chain links TRBV7-8 with TRBJ1-1; no reliable D call. The clonotype was recovered from a man aged 18 to 29 who received the YFV17D yellow fever vaccine. The starting material was CD4+ T cells sorted from PBMCs, obtained 10 to 11 days after the first yellow fever vaccination. The CDR3, as DNA: TGTGCCAGCAGCTCCTATCGACAGAACACTGAAGCTTTCTTT. This codes for CASSSYRQNTEAFF.